Sequencing of this TCR beta chain was carried out in a study of T cell changes during pregnancy in multiple sclerosis. Germline values: CDR1 SGHTA, CDR2 FQGNSA. The CDR3 runs 17 residues. V lost 5 bases, J lost 2 bases, and 13 bases stayed unmatched. Sequenced by immunoSEQ multiplex PCR; TCRdb stores in-frame clones only, minus some. The table lists about 36,000 clones, about 88% of them singletons. The chain has TRBV7-2 and TRBJ2-3, with 7 bases lining up with TRBD2. The sample in question was CD4+ T cells from peripheral blood mononuclear cells, obtained in the first trimester of pregnancy. The sequence came from a female donor with multiple sclerosis, enrolled in a pregnancy study. CDR3 bases: TGTGCCAGCAGCCCCCATTACCCCCTAGCGGCCACAGATACGCAGTATTTT. This gives the protein CASSPHYPLAATDTQYF.